This T cell receptor beta chain emerged from a study of naive and memory T cell subsets. Regarding the study as a whole: TCR transcript changes with activation or differentiation may affect this RNA method.

Ligated cDNA underwent four rounds of PCR with nested alpha and beta constant region primers and SP2. Reverse transcription of blood and skin TCR RNA was primed at alpha and beta constant regions. TCRdb reprocessed the 5' RACE reads with MiXCR, giving one entry per CDR3 protein. The repertoire holds around 48,000 distinct CDR3 sequences, with over 3.5% as singletons. The library had UMIs added by 3' ligation of an oligonucleotide to TCR cDNA. RNA was extracted from 2 to 2.5 ml of whole blood of healthy adults. Reverse transcription used DNase-treated unsorted total RNA, aiming for about 1 to 1000 ng. Germline values: CDR1 KGHSH, CDR2 LQKENI. The CDR3 is 15 residues long. V lost 3 bases to trimming and J lost 4 bases, with 12 bases between them. This clonotype was picked up many times. Its antigen is not known.

The chain combines TRBV18 with TRBJ1-4, with a possible D match to TRBD1 (5 bases). The sequence derives from a female donor in good health. The DNA for the CDR3 is TGTGCCAGCTCACCCTCGGGACGGAGTAATGAAAAACTGTTTTTT. It is translated as CASSPSGRSNEKLFF.